This T cell receptor beta chain was retrieved from a study of blood T cells in healthy people across ages. About this clonotype: Its antigen is undetermined.

Sample-barcoded 5' priming and a J-beta primer mix drove a second PCR of about 7 to 12 cycles. TCRdb re-called the 5' RACE reads with MiXCR, one entry per CDR3 protein. Found here are about 1 million distinct CDR3 sequences, 40% to 50% of them singletons; the top ten hold under 20%. The CDR3 is 15 amino acids. Per the germline V gene, CDR1 is MGHDK and CDR2 is SYGVNS. V was trimmed by 2 bases and J by 10 bases, leaving 17 bases between them. About 10 milliliters of peripheral blood were drawn from each donor. Per sample, extraction of total RNA gave at least 6 micrograms in every case. Findings of the study overall: Roughly linearly, TCR beta diversity per million T cells fell as age increased. TCR beta diversity tracked closely with naive T cell percentage.

Material for sequencing was blood. The J gene is TRBJ1-4, the V gene TRBV25-1; D is undetermined. The receptor's source is a woman aged 60-70 years in good health. In DNA, the CDR3 is TGTGCCAGCAGTGAACCCGACGAGCGAGGTGGAAAACTGTTTTTT. Encoded protein: CASSEPDERGGKLFF.